This paragraph reports one TCR beta chain. Its antigen is undetermined. Germline assignment: CDR1 MNHNY and CDR2 SVGAGI (reference sequence). V lost 6 bases, J lost 0 bases, and 9 bases stayed unmatched. The CDR3 runs to 17 residues. The data derive from a study of type 1 regulatory T cells. Turning to the study itself: T-allo10 is a Tr1-enriched, alloantigen-specific CD4 T cell product made in vitro.

TCRdb processed the reads anew with MiXCR; each CDR3 protein has one entry. The sample lists 20,000 to 25,000 distinct CDR3 sequences, roughly 45% occurring once. What was sequenced was cultured T cells, either the whole culture or a sorted T cell fraction (not recorded which). This TCR came from a human donor in good health. V and J are TRBV6-6 and TRBJ1-5; TRBD1 matches at 9 bases. CDR3 amino acids: CASRKTGGDYSNQPQHF. Written as DNA, the CDR3 is TGTGCCAGCAGAAAGACAGGGGGGGATTATAGCAATCAGCCCCAGCATTTT.